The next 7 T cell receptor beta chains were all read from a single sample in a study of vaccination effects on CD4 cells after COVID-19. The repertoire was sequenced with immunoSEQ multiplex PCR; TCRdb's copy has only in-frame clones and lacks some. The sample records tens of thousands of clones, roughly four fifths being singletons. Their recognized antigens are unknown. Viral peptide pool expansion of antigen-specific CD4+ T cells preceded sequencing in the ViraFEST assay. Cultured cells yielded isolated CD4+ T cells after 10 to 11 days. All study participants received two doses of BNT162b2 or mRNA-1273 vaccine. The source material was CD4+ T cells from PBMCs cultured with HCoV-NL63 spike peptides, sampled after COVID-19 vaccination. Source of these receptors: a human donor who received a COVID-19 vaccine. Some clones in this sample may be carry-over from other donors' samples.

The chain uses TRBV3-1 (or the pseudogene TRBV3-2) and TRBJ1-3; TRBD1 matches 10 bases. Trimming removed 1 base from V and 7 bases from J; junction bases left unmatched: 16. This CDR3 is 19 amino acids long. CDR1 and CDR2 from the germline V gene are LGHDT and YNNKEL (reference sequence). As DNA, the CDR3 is TGTGCCAGCAGCCAAGTTCGGAGCCCCAGGGACAGGGGTTCTAACACCATATATTTT. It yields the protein CASSQVRSPRDRGSNTIYF.

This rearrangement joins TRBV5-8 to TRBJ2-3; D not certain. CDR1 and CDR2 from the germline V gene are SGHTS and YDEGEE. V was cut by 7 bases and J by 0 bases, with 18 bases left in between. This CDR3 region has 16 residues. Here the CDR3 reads CASPFPPGISTDTQYF. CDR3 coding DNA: TGTGCCAGCCCCTTTCCCCCGGGTATAAGCACAGATACGCAGTATTTT.

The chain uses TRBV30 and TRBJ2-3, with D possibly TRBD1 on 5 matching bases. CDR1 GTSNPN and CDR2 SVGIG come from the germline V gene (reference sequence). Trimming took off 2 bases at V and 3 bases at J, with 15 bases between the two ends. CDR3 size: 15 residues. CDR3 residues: CAWSTQGIGTDTQYF. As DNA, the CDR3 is TGTGCCTGGAGTACCCAGGGTATTGGGACAGATACGCAGTATTTT.

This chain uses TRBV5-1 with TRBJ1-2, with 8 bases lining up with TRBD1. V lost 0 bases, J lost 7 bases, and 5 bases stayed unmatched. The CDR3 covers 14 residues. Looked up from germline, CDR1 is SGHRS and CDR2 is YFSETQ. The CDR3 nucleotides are TGCGCCAGCAGCTTGGCACAGGGGGACGTTGGCTACACCTTC. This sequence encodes CASSLAQGDVGYTF.

The CDR3 region is CASSLLGTAMQETQYF. CDR3 nucleotide sequence: TGTGCCAGCAGTTTACTCGGGACAGCTATGCAAGAGACCCAGTACTTC. This chain joins TRBV28 and TRBJ2-5; 7 nucleotides match TRBD1. In germline, CDR1 is MDHEN, CDR2 SYDVKM. This CDR3 spans 16 amino acids. V lost 2 bases and J lost 2; bases outside the gene matches: 8.

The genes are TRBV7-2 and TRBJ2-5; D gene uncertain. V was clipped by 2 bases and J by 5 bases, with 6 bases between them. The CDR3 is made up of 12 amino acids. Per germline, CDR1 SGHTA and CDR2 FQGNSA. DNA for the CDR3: TGTGCCAGCAGCTTATCGGGCGAGACCCAGTACTTC. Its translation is CASSLSGETQYF. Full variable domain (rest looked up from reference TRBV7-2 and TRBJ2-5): GAGVSQSPSNKVTEKGKDVELRCDPISGHTALYWYRQSLGQGLEFLIYFQGNSAPDKSGLPSDRFSAERTGGSVSTLTIQRTQQEDSAVYLCASSLSGETQYFGPGTRLLVL.

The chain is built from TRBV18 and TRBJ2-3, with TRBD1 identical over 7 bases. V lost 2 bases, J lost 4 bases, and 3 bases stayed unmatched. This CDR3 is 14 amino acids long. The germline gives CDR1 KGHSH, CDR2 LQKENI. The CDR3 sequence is CASSPNQGADTQYF. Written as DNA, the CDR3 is TGTGCCAGCTCACCAAACCAGGGGGCAGATACGCAGTATTTT.